This T cell receptor beta chain originates from a study of CD8 T cells in Susac syndrome. With random hexamers, about 0.45 to 1 ug RNA was reverse transcribed. MiXCR, run by TCRdb on the immunoSEQ multiplex PCR reads, gives a single entry per CDR3 protein. The repertoire has tens of thousands of distinct CDR3 sequences, roughly 90% of them found once; the top ten carry about 0.47%. The CDR3 is 16 residues long. V shed 6 bases, J shed 9 bases, and the junction held 14 bases outside the gene matches. Germline-derived CDR1 and CDR2 are LNHDA and SQIVND (reference sequence). This clonotype was counted a single time.

This receptor was identified in a human donor with multiple sclerosis. The chain has TRBV19 and TRBJ2-1; 10 nucleotides line up with TRBD2. Sample: CD8+ T cells from PBMCs. The DNA for the CDR3 is TGTGCCAGTAGCCTGGCGAGCGGGGGGGCCCGTCGTGAGCAGTTCTTC. This codes for CASSLASGGARREQFF.